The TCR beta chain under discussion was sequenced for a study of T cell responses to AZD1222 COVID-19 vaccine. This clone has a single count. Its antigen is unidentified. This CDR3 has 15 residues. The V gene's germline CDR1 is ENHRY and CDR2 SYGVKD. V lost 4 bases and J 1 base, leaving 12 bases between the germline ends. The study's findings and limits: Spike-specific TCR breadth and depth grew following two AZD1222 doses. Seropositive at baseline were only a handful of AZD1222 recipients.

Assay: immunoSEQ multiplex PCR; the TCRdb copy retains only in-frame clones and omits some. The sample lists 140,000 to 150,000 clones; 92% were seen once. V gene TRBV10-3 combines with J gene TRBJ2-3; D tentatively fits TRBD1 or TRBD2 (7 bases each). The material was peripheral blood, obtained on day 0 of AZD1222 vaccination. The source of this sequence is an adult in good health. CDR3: CAISVSGTGTDTQYF. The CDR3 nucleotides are TGTGCCATCAGTGTCAGCGGGACAGGCACAGATACGCAGTATTTT.